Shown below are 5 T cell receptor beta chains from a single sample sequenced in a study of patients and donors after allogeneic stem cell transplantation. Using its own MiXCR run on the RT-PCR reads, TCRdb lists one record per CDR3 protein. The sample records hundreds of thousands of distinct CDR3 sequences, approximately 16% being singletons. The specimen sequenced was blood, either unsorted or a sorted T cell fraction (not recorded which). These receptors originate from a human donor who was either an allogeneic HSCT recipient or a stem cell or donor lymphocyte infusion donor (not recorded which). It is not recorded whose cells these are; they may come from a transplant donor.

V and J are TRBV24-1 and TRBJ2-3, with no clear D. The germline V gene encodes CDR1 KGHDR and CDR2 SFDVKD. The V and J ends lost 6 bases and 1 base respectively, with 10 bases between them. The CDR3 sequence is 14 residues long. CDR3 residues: CATSQTVRTDTQYF. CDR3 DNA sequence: TGTGCCACCAGTCAAACCGTGCGCACAGATACGCAGTATTTT.

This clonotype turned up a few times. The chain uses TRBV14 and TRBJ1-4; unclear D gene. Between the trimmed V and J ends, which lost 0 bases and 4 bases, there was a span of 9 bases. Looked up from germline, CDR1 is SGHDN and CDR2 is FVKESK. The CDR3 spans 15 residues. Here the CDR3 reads CASSQETVYNEKLFF. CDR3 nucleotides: TGTGCCAGCAGCCAAGAAACAGTTTATAATGAAAAACTGTTTTTT.

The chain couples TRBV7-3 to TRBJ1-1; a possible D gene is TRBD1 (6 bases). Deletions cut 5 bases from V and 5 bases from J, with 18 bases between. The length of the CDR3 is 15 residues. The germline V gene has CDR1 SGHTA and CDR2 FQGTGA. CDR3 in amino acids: CASSPNGGGKTEAFF. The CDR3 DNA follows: TGTGCCAGCAGCCCCAACGGGGGGGGCAAGACTGAAGCTTTCTTT.

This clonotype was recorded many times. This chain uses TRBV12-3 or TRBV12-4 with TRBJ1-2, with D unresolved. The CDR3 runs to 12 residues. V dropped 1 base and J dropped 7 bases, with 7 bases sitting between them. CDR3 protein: CASSLGGRGYTF. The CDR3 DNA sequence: TGTGCCAGCAGTTTAGGGGGTCGTGGCTACACCTTC.

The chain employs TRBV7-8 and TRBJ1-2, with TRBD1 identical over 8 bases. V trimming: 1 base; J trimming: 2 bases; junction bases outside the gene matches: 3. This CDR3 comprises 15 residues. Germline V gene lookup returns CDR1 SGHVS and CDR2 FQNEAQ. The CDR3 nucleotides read TGTGCCAGCAGCTTAGGACAGGGGCTAAACTATGGCTACACCTTC. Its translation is CASSLGQGLNYGYTF.